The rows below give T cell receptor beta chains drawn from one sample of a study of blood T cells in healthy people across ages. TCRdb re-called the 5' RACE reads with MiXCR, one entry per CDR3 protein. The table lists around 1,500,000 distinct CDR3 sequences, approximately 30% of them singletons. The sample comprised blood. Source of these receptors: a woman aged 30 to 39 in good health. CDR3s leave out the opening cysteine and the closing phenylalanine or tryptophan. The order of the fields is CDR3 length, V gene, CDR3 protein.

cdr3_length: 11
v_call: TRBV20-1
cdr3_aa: SARGSWDGGYT

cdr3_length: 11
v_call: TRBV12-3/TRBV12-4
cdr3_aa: ASSPGTSRGQF

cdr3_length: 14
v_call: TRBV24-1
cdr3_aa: ATSDPSGGAKNEQF

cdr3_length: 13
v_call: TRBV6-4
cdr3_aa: ASIFWISSREEQF

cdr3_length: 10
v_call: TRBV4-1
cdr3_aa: ASSRPGGQAF

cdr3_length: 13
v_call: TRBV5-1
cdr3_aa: ASSLGVNKNTEAF

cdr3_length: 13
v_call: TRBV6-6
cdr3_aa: ASSYALVGYNEQY

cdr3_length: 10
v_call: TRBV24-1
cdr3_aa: ATSDLRNEQF

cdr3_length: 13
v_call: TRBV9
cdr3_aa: ASSLGEGGWYEQY

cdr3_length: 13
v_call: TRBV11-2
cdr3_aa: ASSFSRVWNTEAF

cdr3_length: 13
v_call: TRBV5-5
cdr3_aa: ATQFNAGTYNEQF

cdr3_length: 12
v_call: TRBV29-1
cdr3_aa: SVKEDRLNIEAF

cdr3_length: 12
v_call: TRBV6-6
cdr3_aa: ATQDTGTKDEQY

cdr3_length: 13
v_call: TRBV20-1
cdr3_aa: SARDAGAVNQPQH

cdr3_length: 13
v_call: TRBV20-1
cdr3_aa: SRTSGGANPDEQF

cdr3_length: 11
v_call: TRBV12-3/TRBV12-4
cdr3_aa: ASTRWRRETQY

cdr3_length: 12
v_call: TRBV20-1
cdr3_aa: SAVEDPTLYGYT

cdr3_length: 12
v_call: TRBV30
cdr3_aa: AWSAVSLAAEQY

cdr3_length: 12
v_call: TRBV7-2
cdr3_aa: ASSLVKQGQPQH

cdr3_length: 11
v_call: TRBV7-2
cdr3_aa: ASRRVGAYEQY

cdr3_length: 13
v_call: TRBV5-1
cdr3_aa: ASSSDQGGQETQY

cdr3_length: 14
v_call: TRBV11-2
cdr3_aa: ASSSSCGGATGELF

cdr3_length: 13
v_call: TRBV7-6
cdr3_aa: ASSPRPSSTDTQY

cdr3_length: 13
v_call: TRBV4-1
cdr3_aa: ASSQVAGASYEQY

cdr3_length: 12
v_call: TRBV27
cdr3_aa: ASSPLEPVFSYT

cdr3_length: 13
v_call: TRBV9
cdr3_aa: ASSVGLAGPETQY

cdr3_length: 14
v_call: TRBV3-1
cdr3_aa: ASSKRPGLPNYGYT

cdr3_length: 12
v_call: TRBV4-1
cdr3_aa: ASSQEGSPYEQY

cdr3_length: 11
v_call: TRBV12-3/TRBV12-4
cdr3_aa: ASSLDRGNTIY

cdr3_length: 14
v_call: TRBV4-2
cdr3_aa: ASSQDRRANNEKLF

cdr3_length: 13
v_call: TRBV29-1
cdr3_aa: SVEPSGITYNEQF

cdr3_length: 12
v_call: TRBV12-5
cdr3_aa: ASGLIGQAYEQY

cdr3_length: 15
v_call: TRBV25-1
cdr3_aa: ASSESAGGGFSLKQY

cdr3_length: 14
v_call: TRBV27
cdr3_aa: ASSLQGTRSYNEQF

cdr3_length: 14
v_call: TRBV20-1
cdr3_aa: SAGGWPVSSTDTQY

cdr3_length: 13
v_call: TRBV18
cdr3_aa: ASSLISRNTGELF

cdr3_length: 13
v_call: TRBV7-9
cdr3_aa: ASSLGQGIYTEAF

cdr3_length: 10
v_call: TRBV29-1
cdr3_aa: SVKGSGNEQF

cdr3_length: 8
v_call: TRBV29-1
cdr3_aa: SACTDTQY

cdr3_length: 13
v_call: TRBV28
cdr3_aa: ASSPQTSPVYEQY

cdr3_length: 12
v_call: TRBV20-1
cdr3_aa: SAPNGERYYGYT

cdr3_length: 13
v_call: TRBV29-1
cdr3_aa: SVVGFEGIQFEQF

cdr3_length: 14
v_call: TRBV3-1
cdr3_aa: ASSQAGTGGTDTQY

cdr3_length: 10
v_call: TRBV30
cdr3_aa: AWSPTGYEQY

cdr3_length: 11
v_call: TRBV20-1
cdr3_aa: SAALQGLGTQY

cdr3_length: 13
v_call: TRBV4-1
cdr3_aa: ASSLPGQGQDTQY

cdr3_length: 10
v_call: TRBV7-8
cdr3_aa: ASSQQSGELF

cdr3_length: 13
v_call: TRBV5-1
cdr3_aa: ASSPDASGANVLT

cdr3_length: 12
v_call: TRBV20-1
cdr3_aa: SAGVGGYTDTQY

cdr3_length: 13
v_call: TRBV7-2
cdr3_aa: ASSSRPQGRAEQY

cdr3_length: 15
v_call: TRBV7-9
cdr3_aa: ASSGGQGTPSYNEQY

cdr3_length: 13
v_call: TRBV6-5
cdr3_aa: ASSYRTGVGETQY

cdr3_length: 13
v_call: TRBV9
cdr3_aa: ASSAAATAPYEQY

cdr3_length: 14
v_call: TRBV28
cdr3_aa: ASERPPGQGAGEQY

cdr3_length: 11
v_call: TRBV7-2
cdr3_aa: ASSFLGANVLT

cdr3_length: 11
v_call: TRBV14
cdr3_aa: ASSQDEGNIQY

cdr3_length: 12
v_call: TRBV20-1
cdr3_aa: SARDRGERWGYT